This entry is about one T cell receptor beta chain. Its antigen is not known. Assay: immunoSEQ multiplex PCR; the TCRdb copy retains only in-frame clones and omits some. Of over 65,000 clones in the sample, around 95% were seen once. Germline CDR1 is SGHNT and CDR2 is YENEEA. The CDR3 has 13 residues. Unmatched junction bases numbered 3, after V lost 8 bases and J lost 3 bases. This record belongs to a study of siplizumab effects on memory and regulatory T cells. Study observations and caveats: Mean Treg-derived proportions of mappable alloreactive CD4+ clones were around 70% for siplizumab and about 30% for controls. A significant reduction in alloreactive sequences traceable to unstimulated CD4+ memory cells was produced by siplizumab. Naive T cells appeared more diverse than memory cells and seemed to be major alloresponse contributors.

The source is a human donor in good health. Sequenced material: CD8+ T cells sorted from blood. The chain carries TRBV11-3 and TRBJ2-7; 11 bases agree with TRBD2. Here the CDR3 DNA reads TGTGCCAGCGGCACTAGCGGGAGCTACGAGCAGTACTTC. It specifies CASGTSGSYEQYF. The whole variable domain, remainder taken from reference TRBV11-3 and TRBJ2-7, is EAGVVQSPRYKIIEKKQPVAFWCNPISGHNTLYWYLQNLGQGPELLIRYENEEAVDDSQLPKDRFSAERLKGVDSTLKIQPAELGDSAVYLCASGTSGSYEQYFGPGTRLTVT.